This TCR beta chain derives from a study of shared clonotypes between healthy human individuals. All the donors were Caucasian adults who lived in Nashville, Tennessee. PCR replicates from unsorted PBMC used about 290 ng DNA, and this amount was some 30,000 T cell genomes. Original processing notes: ImmunoSEQ supplied junction-only sequences lacking quality scores, so filtering was different. Profiled with immunoSEQ multiplex PCR; TCRdb holds only in-frame clones, not every one. That table furnishes V, J and clone size, whereas the DNA furnished D and trimming. The profile shows over 400,000 clones, approximately 80% of them singletons. The sequence derives from a middle-aged woman in good health. Some clones in this sample may be carry-over from other donors' samples. The specimen sequenced was PBMCs.

The CDR3 loop is CASSELWGTNEKLFF. The CDR3 DNA reads as TGTGCCAGCAGTGAGCTCTGGGGGACTAATGAAAAACTGTTTTTT. V is TRBV2 and J is TRBJ1-4, with a weak D call TRBD1 (5 bases). Germline-derived CDR1 and CDR2 are SNHLY and FYNNEI. The CDR3 totals 15 residues. V gave up 3 bases and J gave up 2 bases, with 10 bases separating them.